Listed here are 16 T cell receptor beta chains from one sample, sequenced in a study of shared clonotypes between healthy human individuals. Libraries were prepared by immunoSEQ multiplex PCR; TCRdb keeps only in-frame clonotypes and omits some of them. The sample lists 600,000 or so clones; about 95% were seen once. Naive-designated CD8 cells lacked CD45RO, were positively enriched for CCR7, and omitted terminally differentiated effector memory CD45RA+ cells. The sequencing sample was made of naive CD8+ T cells sorted from blood. Receptors were obtained from a woman aged 30 to 39 in good health.

Turning to this clone: One end of the junction does not line up with germline, which may come from a read error. V usage is TRBV9 and J usage is TRBJ2-1; D unclear. The germline V gene encodes CDR1 SGDLS and CDR2 YYNGEE. The CDR3 consists of 11 residues. DNA of the CDR3: TGTGCCAGCAGCGCTAACAATGAGCTGTTCTTC. This codes for CASSANNELFF.

The sample holds one count of this clone. The rearrangement joins TRBV4-2 to TRBJ2-3; possible D gene TRBD1, 5 bases. This CDR3 comprises 13 residues. The germline CDR1 and CDR2 sequences are LGHNA and YNFKEQ. Trimming shortened V by 11 bases and J by 5 bases, and 17 bases separated the two germline ends. The CDR3 nucleotides are TGTGCCCCTCCCGTGACAGACAAAGATACGCAGTATTTT. It is translated as CAPPVTDKDTQYF.

The chain couples TRBV9 to TRBJ1-2; D remains ambiguous. The germline CDR1 and CDR2 sequences are SGDLS and YYNGEE. This CDR3 has 15 amino acids. V lost 1 base and J lost 0, with 10 bases in between. CDR3 in amino acids: CASSVLVDTNYGYTF. The CDR3 DNA is TGTGCCAGCAGCGTATTGGTTGATACTAACTATGGCTACACCTTC.

The chain uses TRBV5-3 and TRBJ2-4; TRBD1 agrees at 8 bases. TRBV5-3 is flagged as an ORF with uncertain function. Losses at the gene ends were 5 bases for V and 1 base for J; bases not matched to a gene: 8. CDR3 size: 16 residues. Here the CDR3 reads CARSCRRDRAKNIQYF. The CDR3 DNA is TGTGCCAGAAGTTGCCGCCGGGACAGGGCCAAAAACATTCAGTACTTC.

The J gene is TRBJ1-2, the V gene TRBV15, with 8 bases aligning to TRBD1. The CDR3 is 15 residues long. The V gene end was trimmed by 0 bases and the J gene end by 6 bases; junction bases not matched to a gene: 6. The germline CDR1 and CDR2 sequences are LNHNV and YYDKDF (reference sequence). This chain's CDR3 is CATSRDLQGANGYTF. CDR3 nucleotides: TGTGCCACCAGCAGAGATCTGCAGGGGGCTAATGGCTACACCTTC.

The J gene is TRBJ2-1, the V gene TRBV29-1; no reliable D call. The V end lost 6 bases, the J end lost 2 bases, and 8 bases lay between the germline ends. This CDR3 is 12 amino acids long. Germline CDR1 SQVTM, CDR2 ANQGSEA. CDR3 in DNA: TGCAGCGTGGGGTGGGCCTACAATGAGCAGTTCTTC. Its protein product is CSVGWAYNEQFF.

The chain uses TRBV27 and TRBJ1-1; TRBD1 aligns across 7 bases. CDR1 MNHEY and CDR2 SMNVEV come from the germline V gene (reference sequence). The V segment lost 5 bases and the J segment 6 bases; nucleotides outside the gene matches: 3. This CDR3 has 12 residues. The CDR3 sequence: CASSLRGAEAFF. In DNA, the CDR3 is TGTGCCAGCAGTCTCAGGGGGGCTGAAGCTTTCTTT.

This sequence joins TRBV10-3 and TRBJ2-7; 7 nucleotides agree with TRBD2. Germline values: CDR1 ENHRY, CDR2 SYGVKD. This CDR3 is built from 16 residues. V lost 0 bases and J lost 4; bases outside the gene matches: 9. The CDR3 is CAISESVAGERYEQYF. CDR3 nucleotide sequence: TGTGCCATCAGTGAGTCGGTGGCGGGAGAAAGGTACGAGCAGTACTTC.

The gene calls are TRBV7-9 and TRBJ2-7; unclear D gene. V was shortened by 5 bases and J by 2 bases, with 7 bases between the two germline ends. This CDR3 is built from 12 residues. The germline V gene has CDR1 SEHNR and CDR2 FQNEAQ (reference sequence). The CDR3 nucleotides read TGTGCCAGCAGCCCTACTCCCTACGAGCAGTACTTC. As protein: CASSPTPYEQYF.

This clone was detected only once. The chain has TRBV7-6 and TRBJ2-3, with 14 bases matching TRBD2. There are 18 residues in the CDR3. With V trimmed by 5 bases and J by 3 bases, 10 bases remained unmatched. CDR1 and CDR2 from the germline V gene are SGHVS and FNYEAQ. The CDR3 loop is CASSLGTSGSYVTDTQYF. DNA for the CDR3: TGTGCCAGCAGCCTGGGGACTAGCGGGAGCTATGTTACAGATACGCAGTATTTT.

V usage is TRBV2 and J usage is TRBJ1-3; D is perhaps TRBD1 (5 bases). The V end was cut by 8 bases, the J end by 0 bases, with 20 bases between. CDR1 and CDR2 (germline): SNHLY, FYNNEI. The CDR3 length is 17 residues. The CDR3 reads CASPPAPGHNSGNTIYF. In DNA, the CDR3 is TGTGCCAGCCCTCCCGCCCCCGGACACAACTCTGGAAACACCATATATTTT. The entire variable domain, with the rest obtained from reference TRBV2 and TRBJ1-3, is as follows: EPEVTQTPSHQVTQMGQEVILRCVPISNHLYFYWYRQILGQKVEFLVSFYNNEISEKSEIFDDQFSVERPDGSNFTLKIRSTKLEDSAMYFCASPPAPGHNSGNTIYFGEGSWLTVV.

The chain links TRBV28 to TRBJ2-1; D may be TRBD1 (6 bases). Germline V gene data show CDR1 as MDHEN and CDR2 as SYDVKM. CDR3 length equals 17 residues. The V and J ends lost 7 bases and 4 bases respectively, with 23 bases between them. The CDR3 is CASTAEGVALGYNEQFF. The CDR3 DNA sequence: TGTGCCAGCACCGCCGAGGGGGTAGCATTGGGGTACAATGAGCAGTTCTTC. The variable domain in full, with the rest retrieved from reference TRBV28 and TRBJ2-1, is DVKVTQSSRYLVKRTGEKVFLECVQDMDHENMFWYRQDPGLGLRLIYFSYDVKMKEKGDIPEGYSVSREKKERFSLILESASTNQTSMYLCASTAEGVALGYNEQFFGPGTRLTVL.

This clone is a singleton in its sample. V and J are TRBV21-1 and TRBJ2-7; the table's D gene call, TRBD2, was not cross checked with the DNA. TRBV21-1 is given as a pseudogene. The CDR3 runs to 17 residues. The CDR3 DNA is TGTGCCAGCAGCGGGACTAGCGGGAGGGGAGGCTCCTACGAGCAGTACTTC. Translation: CASSGTSGRGGSYEQYF.

The chain links TRBV7-9 to TRBJ2-2; D gene ambiguous. Germline V CDR1 and CDR2: SEHNR, FQNEAQ (reference sequence). The CDR3 has 16 amino acids. V lost 1 base and J 6 bases, leaving 15 bases between the germline ends. The CDR3 nucleotides are TGTGCCAGCAGCTTAGGGCCACGGAGTAGATCCGGGGAGCTGTTTTTT. It yields the protein CASSLGPRSRSGELFF.

This sequence joins TRBV27 and TRBJ1-2, with D maybe TRBD1 (6 bases). The CDR3 sequence is 13 residues long. Trimming cost V 4 bases and J 4 bases, with 10 bases left between them. CDR1 MNHEY and CDR2 SMNVEV come from the germline V gene (reference sequence). CDR3 in DNA: TGTGCCAGCAGTTCAGGGGCGTCCTATGGCTACACCTTC. Protein product: CASSSGASYGYTF.

The chain links TRBV29-1 to TRBJ2-7; D remains ambiguous. CDR3 length equals 11 residues. The germline CDR1 and CDR2 sequences are SQVTM and ANQGSEA. Trimming pared 3 bases from V and 6 bases from J, leaving 9 bases between. For the CDR3, the DNA is TGCAGCGTTGACCTCACTGGCGAGCAGTACTTC. Translated, it gives CSVDLTGEQYF.